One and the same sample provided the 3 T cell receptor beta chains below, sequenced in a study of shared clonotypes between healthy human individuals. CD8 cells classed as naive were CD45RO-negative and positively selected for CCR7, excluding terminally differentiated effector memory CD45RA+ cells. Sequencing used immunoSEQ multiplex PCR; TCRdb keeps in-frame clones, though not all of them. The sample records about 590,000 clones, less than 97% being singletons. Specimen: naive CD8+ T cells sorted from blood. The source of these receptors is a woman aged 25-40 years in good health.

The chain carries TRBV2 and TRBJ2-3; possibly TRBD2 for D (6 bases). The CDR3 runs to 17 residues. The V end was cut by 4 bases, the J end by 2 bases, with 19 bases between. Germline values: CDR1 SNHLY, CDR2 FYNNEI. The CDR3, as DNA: TGTGCCAGCAGTGTCGCGGGATGGCCCCGATTCACAGATACGCAGTATTTT. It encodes CASSVAGWPRFTDTQYF.

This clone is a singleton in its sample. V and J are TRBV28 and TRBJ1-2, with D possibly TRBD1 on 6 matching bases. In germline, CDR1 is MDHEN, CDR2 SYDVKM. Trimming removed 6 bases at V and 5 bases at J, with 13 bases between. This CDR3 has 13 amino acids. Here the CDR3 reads CASRGADIYGYTF. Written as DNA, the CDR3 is TGTGCCAGCAGGGGGGCAGACATATATGGCTACACCTTC.

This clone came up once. As DNA, the CDR3 is TGTGCCAGCAGTGACCTCAGGACAGGGTTCGGCGAGCAGTACTTC. Protein: CASSDLRTGFGEQYF. J is TRBJ2-7 and V is TRBV25-1; 8 nucleotides line up with TRBD1. This CDR3 comprises 15 residues. Losses at the gene ends were 3 bases for V and 6 bases for J; bases not matched to a gene: 10. Germline V gene data show CDR1 as MGHDK and CDR2 as SYGVNS.